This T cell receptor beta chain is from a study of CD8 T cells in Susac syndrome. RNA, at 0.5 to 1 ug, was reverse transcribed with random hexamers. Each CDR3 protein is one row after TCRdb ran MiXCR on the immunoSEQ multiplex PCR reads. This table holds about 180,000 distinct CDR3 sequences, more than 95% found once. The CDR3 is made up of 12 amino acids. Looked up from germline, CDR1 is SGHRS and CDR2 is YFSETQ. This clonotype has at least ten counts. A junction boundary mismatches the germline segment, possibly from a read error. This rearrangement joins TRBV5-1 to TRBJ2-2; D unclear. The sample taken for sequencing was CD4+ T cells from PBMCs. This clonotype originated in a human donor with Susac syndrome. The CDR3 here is CASSLNTGELFF. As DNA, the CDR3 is TGTGCCAGCAGTTTAAACACCGGGGAGCTGTTTTTT.